The table lists the clone carrying this T cell receptor (beta chain) with a count of one. The antigen remains unidentified. The data derive from a study of blood T cells in healthy people across ages. Trimming left V 5 bases short and J 7 bases short, with 18 bases between. The CDR3 extends over 14 amino acids. Germline V CDR1 and CDR2: SGHDT, YYEEEE. Study findings and constraints: Age brought a roughly linear fall in TCR beta diversity measured per million T cells.

A second roughly 6 to 12 cycle PCR used barcoded and J-beta primers. Through a template-switch adaptor with 12 random nucleotides, each cDNA molecule received a tag. TCRdb redid the calling of the 5' RACE reads with MiXCR, one entry per CDR3 protein. The sample consists of 1,100,000 or so distinct CDR3 sequences, 40% to 50% of them appearing once. Sequencing was done on a sample of blood. The chain couples TRBV5-6 to TRBJ1-2; D call uncertain. This receptor was obtained from a woman aged 60-75 years in good health. CDR3 region: CASRTGGQTTGYTF. CDR3 in DNA: TGTGCCAGCAGGACCGGCGGGCAGACGACTGGCTACACCTTC.